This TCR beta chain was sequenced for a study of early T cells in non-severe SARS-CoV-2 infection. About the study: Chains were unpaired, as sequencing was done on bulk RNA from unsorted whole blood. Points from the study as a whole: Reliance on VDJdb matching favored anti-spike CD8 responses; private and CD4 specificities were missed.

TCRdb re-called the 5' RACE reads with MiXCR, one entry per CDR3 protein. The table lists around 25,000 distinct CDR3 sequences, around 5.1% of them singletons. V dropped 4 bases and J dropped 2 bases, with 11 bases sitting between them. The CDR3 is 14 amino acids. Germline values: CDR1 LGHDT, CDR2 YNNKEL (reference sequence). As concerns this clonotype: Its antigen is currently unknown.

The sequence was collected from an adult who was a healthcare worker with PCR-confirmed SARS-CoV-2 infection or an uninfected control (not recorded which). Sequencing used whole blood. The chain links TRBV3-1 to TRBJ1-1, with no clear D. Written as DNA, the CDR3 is TGTGCCAGCAGCCCAGCAGTTATTAACACTGAAGCTTTCTTT. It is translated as CASSPAVINTEAFF.